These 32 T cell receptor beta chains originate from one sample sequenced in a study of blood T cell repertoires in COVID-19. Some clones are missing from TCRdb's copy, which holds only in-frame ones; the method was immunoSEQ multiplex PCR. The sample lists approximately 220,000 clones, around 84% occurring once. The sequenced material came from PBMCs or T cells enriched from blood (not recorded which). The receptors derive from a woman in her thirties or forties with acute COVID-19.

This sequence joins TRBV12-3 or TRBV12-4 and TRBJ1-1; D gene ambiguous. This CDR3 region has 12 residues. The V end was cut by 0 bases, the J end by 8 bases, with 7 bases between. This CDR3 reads CASSLAAGEAFF. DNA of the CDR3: TGTGCCAGCAGTTTAGCGGCAGGAGAAGCTTTCTTT.

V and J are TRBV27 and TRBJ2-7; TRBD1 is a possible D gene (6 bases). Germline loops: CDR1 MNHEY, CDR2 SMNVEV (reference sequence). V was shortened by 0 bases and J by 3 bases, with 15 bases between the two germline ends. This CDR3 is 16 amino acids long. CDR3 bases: TGTGCCAGCAGTTTATCGCTGAGACAGGTAAACTACGAGCAGTACTTC. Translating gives CASSLSLRQVNYEQYF.

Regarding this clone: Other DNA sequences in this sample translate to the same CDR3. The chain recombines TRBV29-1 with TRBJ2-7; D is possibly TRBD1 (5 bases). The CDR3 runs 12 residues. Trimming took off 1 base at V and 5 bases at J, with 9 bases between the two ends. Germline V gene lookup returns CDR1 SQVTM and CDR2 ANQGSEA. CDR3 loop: CSVEGQGDEQYF. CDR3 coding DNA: TGCAGCGTTGAAGGGCAGGGTGACGAGCAGTACTTC.

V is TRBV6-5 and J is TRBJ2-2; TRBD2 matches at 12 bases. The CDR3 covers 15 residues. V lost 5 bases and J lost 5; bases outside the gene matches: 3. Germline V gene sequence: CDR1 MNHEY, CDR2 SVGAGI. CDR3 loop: CASSRTSGRTGELFF. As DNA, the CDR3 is TGTGCCAGCAGTCGAACTAGCGGGAGGACCGGGGAGCTGTTTTTT.

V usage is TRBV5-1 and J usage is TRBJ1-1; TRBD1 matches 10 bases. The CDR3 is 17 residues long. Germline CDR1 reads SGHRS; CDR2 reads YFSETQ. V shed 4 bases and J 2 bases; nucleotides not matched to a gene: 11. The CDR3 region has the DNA TGCGCCAGCAGCGTGCAGACAGGGGGCGCTTCTAACACTGAAGCTTTCTTT. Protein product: CASSVQTGGASNTEAFF.

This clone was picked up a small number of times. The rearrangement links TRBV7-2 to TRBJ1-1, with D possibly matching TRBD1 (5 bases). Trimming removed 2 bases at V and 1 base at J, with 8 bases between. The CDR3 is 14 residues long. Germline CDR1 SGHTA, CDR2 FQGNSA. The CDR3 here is CASSLQGGNTEAFF. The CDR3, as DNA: TGTGCCAGCAGCTTACAGGGTGGGAACACTGAAGCTTTCTTT.

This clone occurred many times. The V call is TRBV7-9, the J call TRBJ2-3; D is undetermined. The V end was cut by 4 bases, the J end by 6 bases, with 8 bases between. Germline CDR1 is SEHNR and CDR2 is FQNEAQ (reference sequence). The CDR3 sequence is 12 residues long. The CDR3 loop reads CASSSPEDTQYF. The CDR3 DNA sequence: TGTGCCAGCAGCTCCCCCGAGGATACGCAGTATTTT.

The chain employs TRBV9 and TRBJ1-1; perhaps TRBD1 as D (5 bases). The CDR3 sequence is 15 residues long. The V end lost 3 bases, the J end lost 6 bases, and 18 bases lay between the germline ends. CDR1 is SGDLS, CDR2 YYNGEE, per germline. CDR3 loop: CASSAPRSGVSEAFF. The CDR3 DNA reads TGTGCCAGCAGCGCCCCTCGTTCGGGGGTCTCTGAAGCTTTCTTT.

The CDR3 reads CASSGLAGGKGETQYF. For the CDR3, the DNA is TGTGCCAGCAGCGGACTAGCGGGGGGCAAGGGAGAGACCCAGTACTTC. The chain is built from TRBV5-5 and TRBJ2-5, with 14 bases identical to TRBD2. V gave up 4 bases and J gave up 4 bases; unmatched junction bases: 6. CDR1 and CDR2 (germline): SGHKS, YYEKEE (reference sequence). CDR3 length: 16 amino acids.

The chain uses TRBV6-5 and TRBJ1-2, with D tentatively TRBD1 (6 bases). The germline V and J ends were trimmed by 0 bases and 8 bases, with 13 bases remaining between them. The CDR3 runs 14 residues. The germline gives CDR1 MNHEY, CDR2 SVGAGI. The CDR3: CASSYSMGGGGYTF. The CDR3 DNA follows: TGTGCCAGCAGTTACTCGATGGGAGGGGGAGGCTACACCTTC.

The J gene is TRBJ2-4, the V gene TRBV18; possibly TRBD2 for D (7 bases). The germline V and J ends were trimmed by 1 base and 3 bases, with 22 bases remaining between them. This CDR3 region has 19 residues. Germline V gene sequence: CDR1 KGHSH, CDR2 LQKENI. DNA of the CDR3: TGTGCCAGCTCACCACAGGTAGTGACGGGGGGCGCTGGCAAAAACATTCAGTACTTC. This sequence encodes CASSPQVVTGGAGKNIQYF.

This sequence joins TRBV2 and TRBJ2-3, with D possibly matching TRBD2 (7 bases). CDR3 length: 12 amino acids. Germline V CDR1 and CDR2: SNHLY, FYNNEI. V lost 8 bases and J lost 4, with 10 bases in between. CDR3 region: CASLGGPDTQYF. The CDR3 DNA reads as TGTGCCAGCCTGGGGGGGCCAGATACGCAGTATTTT. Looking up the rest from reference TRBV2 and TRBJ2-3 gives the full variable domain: EPEVTQTPSHQVTQMGQEVILRCVPISNHLYFYWYRQILGQKVEFLVSFYNNEISEKSEIFDDQFSVERPDGSNFTLKIRSTKLEDSAMYFCASLGGPDTQYFGPGTRLTVL.

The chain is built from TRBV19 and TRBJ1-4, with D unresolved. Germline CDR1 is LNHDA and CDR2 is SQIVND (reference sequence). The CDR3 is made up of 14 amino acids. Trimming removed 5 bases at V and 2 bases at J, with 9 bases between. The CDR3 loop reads CASSETTTNEKLFF. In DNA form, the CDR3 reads TGTGCCAGTAGTGAGACAACCACTAATGAAAAACTGTTTTTT. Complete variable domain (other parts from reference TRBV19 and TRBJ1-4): DGGITQSPKYLFRKEGQNVTLSCEQNLNHDAMYWYRQDPGQGLRLIYYSQIVNDFQKGDIAEGYSVSREKKESFPLTVTSAQKNPTAFYLCASSETTTNEKLFFGSGTQLSVL.

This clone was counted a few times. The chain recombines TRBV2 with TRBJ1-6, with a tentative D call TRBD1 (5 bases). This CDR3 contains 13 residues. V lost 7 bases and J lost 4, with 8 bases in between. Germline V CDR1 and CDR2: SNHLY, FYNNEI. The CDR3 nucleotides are TGTGCCAGCAAGGACACATATAATTCACCCCTCCACTTT. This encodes CASKDTYNSPLHF.

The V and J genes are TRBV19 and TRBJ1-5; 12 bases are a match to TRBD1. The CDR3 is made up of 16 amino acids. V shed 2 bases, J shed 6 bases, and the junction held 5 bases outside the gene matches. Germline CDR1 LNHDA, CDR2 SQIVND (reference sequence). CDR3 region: CASSIPGQGAGQPQHF. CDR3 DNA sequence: TGTGCCAGTAGTATACCGGGACAGGGGGCCGGTCAGCCCCAGCATTTT. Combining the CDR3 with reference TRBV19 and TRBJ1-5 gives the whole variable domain DGGITQSPKYLFRKEGQNVTLSCEQNLNHDAMYWYRQDPGQGLRLIYYSQIVNDFQKGDIAEGYSVSREKKESFPLTVTSAQKNPTAFYLCASSIPGQGAGQPQHFGDGTRLSIL.

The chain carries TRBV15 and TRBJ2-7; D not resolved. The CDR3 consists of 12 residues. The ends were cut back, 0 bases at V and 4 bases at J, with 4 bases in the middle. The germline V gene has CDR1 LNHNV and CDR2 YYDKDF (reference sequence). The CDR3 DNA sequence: TGTGCCACCAGCAGAGACACTTACGAGCAGTACTTC. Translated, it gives CATSRDTYEQYF.

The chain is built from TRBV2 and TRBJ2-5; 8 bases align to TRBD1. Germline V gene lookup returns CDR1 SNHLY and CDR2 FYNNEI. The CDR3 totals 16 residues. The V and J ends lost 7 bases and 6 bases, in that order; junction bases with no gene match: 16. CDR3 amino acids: CASTEGQAGGAQTQYF. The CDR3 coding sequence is TGTGCCAGCACCGAGGGTCAAGCAGGGGGCGCGCAGACCCAGTACTTC.

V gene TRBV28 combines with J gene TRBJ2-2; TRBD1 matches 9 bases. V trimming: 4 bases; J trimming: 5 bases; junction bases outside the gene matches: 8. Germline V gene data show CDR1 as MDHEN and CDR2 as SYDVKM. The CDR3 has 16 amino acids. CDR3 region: CASSSPSGTGTGELFF. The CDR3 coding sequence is TGTGCCAGCAGTTCGCCCTCCGGGACAGGGACCGGGGAGCTGTTTTTT.

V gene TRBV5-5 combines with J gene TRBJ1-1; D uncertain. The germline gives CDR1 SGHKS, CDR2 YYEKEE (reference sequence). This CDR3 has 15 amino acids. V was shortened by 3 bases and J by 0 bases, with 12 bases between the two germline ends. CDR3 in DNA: TGTGCCAGCAGCTACGCGGATCCAGTGAACACTGAAGCTTTCTTT. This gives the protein CASSYADPVNTEAFF.

Written as DNA, the CDR3 is TGTGCCTGGAGTGCCCTCAGTGAAAAACTGTTTTTT. Amino acids: CAWSALSEKLFF. The J gene is TRBJ1-4, the V gene TRBV30; D is uncertain. V shed 1 base and J shed 7 bases, with 7 bases lying between them. The CDR3 is made up of 12 amino acids. CDR1 and CDR2 (germline): GTSNPN, SVGIG (reference sequence).

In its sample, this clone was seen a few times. The CDR3 nucleotides read TGTGCCAGCAGCCGCGTAGGGAGAGGCACAGATACGCAGTATTTT. Amino acid sequence: CASSRVGRGTDTQYF. The V and J genes are TRBV3-1 (or the pseudogene TRBV3-2) and TRBJ2-3; possible D gene TRBD2, 5 bases. V gave up 4 bases and J gave up 1 base, with 12 bases separating them. Germline assignment: CDR1 LGHDT and CDR2 YNNKEL (reference sequence). The CDR3 length is 15 residues.

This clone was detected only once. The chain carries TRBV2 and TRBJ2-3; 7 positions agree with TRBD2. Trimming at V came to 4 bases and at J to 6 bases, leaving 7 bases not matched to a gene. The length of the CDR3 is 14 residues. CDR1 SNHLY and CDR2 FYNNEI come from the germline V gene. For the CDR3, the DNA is TGTGCCAGCAGTGCCGGGACTACCAGGGATACGCAGTATTTT. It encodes CASSAGTTRDTQYF.

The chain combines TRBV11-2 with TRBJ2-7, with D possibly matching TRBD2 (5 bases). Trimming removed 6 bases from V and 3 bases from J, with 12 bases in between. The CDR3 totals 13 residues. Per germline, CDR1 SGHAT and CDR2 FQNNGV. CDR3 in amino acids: CASRRADGYEQYF. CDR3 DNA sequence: TGTGCCAGCAGGCGAGCGGACGGCTACGAGCAGTACTTC.

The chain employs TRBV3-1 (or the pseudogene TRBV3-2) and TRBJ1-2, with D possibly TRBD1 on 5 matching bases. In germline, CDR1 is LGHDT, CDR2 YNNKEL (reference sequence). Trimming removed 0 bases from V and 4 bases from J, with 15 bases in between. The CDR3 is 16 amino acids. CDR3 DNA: TGTGCCAGCAGCCAAGATGCCGCAGGGTCGATCTATGGCTACACCTTC. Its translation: CASSQDAAGSIYGYTF.

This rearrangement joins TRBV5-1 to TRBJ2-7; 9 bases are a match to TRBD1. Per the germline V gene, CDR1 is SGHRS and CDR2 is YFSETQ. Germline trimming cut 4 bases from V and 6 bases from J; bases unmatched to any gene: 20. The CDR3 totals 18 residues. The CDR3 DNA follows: TGCGCCAGCAGCCTGAGGACAGGGGCAGGACGTGTTCCCTCCGAGCAGTACTTC. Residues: CASSLRTGAGRVPSEQYF.

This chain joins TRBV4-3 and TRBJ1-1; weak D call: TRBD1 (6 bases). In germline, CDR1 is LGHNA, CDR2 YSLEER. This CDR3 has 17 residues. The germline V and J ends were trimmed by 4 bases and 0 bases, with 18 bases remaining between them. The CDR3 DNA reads TGCGCCAGCAGCCCGGCGATTTCCGGGACACTGAACACTGAAGCTTTCTTT. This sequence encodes CASSPAISGTLNTEAFF.

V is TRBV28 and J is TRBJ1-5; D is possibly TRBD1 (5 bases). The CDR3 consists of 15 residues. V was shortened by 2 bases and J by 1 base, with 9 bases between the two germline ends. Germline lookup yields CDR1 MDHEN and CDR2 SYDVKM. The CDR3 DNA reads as TGTGCCAGCAGTTTAGGGGGGGACAGCAATCAGCCCCAGCATTTT. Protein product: CASSLGGDSNQPQHF.

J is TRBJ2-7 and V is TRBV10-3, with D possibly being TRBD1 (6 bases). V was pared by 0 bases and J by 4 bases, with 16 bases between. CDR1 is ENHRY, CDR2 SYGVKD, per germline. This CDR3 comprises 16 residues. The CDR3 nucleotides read TGTGCCATCAGTGAGTCCCCAGGGGCCGGAAAGTACGAGCAGTACTTC. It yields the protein CAISESPGAGKYEQYF.

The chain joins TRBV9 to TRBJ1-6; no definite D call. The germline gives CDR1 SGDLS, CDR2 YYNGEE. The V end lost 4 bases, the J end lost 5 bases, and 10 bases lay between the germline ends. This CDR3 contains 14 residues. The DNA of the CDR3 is TGTGCCAGCAGCATCGACGGGAATAATTCACCCCTCCACTTT. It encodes CASSIDGNNSPLHF.

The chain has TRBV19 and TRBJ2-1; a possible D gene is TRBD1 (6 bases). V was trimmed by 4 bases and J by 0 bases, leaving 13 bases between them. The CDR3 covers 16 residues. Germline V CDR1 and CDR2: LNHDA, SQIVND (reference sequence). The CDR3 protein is CASSTRGLSSYNEQFF. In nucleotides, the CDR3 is TGTGCCAGTAGTACCAGGGGCCTAAGCTCCTACAATGAGCAGTTCTTC.

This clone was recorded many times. CDR3 nucleotides: TGTGCCAGTACCACCGGGACTAGCGGGTTGGGAGAGACCCAGTACTTC. It encodes CASTTGTSGLGETQYF. The V and J genes are TRBV19 and TRBJ2-5; 12 positions agree with TRBD2. This CDR3 has 16 residues. Germline CDR1 is LNHDA and CDR2 is SQIVND (reference sequence). V was clipped by 7 bases and J by 4 bases; unmatched bases: 10.

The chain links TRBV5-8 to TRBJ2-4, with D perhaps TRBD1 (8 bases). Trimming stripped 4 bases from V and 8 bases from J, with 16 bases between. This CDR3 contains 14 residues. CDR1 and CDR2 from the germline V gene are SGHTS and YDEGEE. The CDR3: CASSPWTGRDIQYF. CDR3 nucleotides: TGTGCCAGCAGCCCCTGGACAGGGAGGGACATTCAGTACTTC.